These 2 T cell receptor beta chains came from one sample sequenced in a study of blood T cells in healthy people across ages. Using a J-beta primer mix together with a sample-barcoded 5' primer, a second PCR was run for about 7 to 12 cycles. TCRdb re-analysed the 5' RACE reads in MiXCR, keeping a single row per CDR3 protein. The sample carries approximately 850,000 distinct CDR3 sequences, 58% recorded once. Source material: blood. These receptors were collected from a man between 25 and 39 years old in good health.

The V gene is TRBV20-1, the J gene TRBJ2-3, with 11 bases that match TRBD2. The germline gives CDR1 DFQATT, CDR2 SNEGSKA (reference sequence). V trimming: 0 bases; J trimming: 2 bases; junction bases outside the gene matches: 13. The CDR3 is 19 amino acids. The CDR3 is CSARDPALAGGYFTDTQYF. DNA of the CDR3: TGCAGTGCTAGAGATCCCGCCCTAGCGGGGGGTTATTTCACAGATACGCAGTATTTT.

V and J are TRBV20-1 and TRBJ2-5, with D perhaps matching TRBD2 (5 bases). Judging by the DNA end, TRBJ2-7 fits better; the J call may be wrong. This CDR3 is built from 13 residues. The germline CDR1 and CDR2 sequences are DFQATT and SNEGSKA (reference sequence). The CDR3 DNA is TGCAGTGCCCTTGGGCGGGTAAACTACGAGCAGTACTTC. Its translation: CSALGRVNYEQYF.